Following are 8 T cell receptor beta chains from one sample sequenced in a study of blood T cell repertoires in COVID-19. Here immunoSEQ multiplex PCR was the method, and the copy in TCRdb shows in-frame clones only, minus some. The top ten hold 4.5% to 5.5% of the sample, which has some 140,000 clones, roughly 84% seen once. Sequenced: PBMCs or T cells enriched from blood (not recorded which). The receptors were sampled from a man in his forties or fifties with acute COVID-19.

CDR3 sequence: CAWRGEAKNIQYF. The DNA of the CDR3 is TGTGCCTGGAGAGGGGAAGCCAAAAACATTCAGTACTTC. J is TRBJ2-4 and V is TRBV30, with D possibly being TRBD1 (5 bases). The CDR3 consists of 13 residues. The V end was cut by 3 bases, the J end by 0 bases, with 6 bases between. In germline, CDR1 is GTSNPN, CDR2 SVGIG (reference sequence).

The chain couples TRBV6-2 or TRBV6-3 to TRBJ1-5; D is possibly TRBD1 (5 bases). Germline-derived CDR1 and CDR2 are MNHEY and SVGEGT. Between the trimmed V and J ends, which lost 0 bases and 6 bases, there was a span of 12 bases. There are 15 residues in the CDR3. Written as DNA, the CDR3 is TGTGCCAGCAGTTACTCTTCAGGGATCTTTCAGCCCCAGCATTTT. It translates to CASSYSSGIFQPQHF.

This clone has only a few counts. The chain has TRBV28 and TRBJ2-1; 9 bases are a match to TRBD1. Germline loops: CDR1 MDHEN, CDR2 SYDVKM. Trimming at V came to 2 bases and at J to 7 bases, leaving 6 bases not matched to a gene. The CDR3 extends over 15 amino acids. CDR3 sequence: CASSLAGQGGNEQFF. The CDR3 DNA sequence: TGTGCCAGCAGTTTAGCGGGACAGGGAGGGAATGAGCAGTTCTTC.

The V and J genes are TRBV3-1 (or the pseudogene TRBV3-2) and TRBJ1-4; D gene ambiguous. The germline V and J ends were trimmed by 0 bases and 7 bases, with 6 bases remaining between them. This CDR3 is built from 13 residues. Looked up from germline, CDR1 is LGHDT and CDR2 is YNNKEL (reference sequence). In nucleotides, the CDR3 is TGTGCCAGCAGCCAAGATAGCGGTGAAAAACTGTTTTTT. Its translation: CASSQDSGEKLFF.

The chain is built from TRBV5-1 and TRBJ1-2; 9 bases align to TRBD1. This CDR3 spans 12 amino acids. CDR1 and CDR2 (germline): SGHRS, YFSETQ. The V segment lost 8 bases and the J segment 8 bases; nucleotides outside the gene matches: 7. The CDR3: CASSGTGNGYTF. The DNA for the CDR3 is TGCGCCAGTTCCGGGACAGGGAACGGCTACACCTTC.

CDR3 sequence: CASSLPTGPAYEQYF. For the CDR3, the DNA is TGTGCCAGCAGCTTACCGACAGGGCCAGCCTACGAGCAGTACTTC. The chain combines TRBV7-2 with TRBJ2-7; 7 nucleotides match TRBD1. J was trimmed by 2 bases and V by 2 bases; bases with no gene match: 6. The CDR3 length is 15 residues. Germline V lookup: CDR1 SGHTA, CDR2 FQGNSA.

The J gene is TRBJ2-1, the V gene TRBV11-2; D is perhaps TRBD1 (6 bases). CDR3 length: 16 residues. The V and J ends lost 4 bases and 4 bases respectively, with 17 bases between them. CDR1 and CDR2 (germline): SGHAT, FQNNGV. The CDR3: CASSSYRVGEYNEQFF. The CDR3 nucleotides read TGTGCCAGCAGCTCATACAGGGTTGGGGAATACAATGAGCAGTTCTTC.

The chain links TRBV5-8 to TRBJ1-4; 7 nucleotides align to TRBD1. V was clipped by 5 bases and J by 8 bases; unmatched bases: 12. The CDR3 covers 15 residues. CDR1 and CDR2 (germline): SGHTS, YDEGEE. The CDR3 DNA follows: TGTGCCAGCAGGGGCAGGGGGGATAGGGAAGAAAAACTGTTTTTT. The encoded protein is CASRGRGDREEKLFF. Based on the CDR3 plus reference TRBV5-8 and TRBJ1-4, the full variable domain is EAGVTQSPTHLIKTRGQQATLRCSPISGHTSVYWYQQALGLGLQFLLWYDEGEERNRGNFPPRFSGRQFPNYSSELNVNALELEDSALYLCASRGRGDREEKLFFGSGTQLSVL.